A selection of T cell receptor beta chains follows, all from one sample in a study of shared clonotypes between healthy human individuals. Produced via immunoSEQ multiplex PCR; TCRdb's table is partial and in-frame only. In the table there are about 870,000 clones, 90% to 95% of which are singletons. The sequenced material came from naive CD8+ T cells sorted from blood. Receptors originate from a man aged 25-45 years in good health. The CDR3 runs from the conserved cysteine through the conserved F or W. Each record gives: D gene, CDR3 length, J gene, clone size, V gene, CDR3 DNA, CDR3 protein. A D gene is named only where the DNA matches it firmly. Clone size appears in some rows only: once, few, many, or a class for an expanded clone.

d_gene: NA
len: 14
j_gene: TRBJ2-1
abundance: NA
v_gene: TRBV28
CDR3nt: TGTGCCAGCAGTTTTCCCAACAGGGACAATGAGCAGTTCTTC
CDR3aa: CASSFPNRDNEQFF

d_gene: NA
len: 14
j_gene: TRBJ1-3
abundance: once
v_gene: TRBV28
CDR3nt: TGTGCCAGCAGTCGATCAATGTTTGGAAACACCATATATTTT
CDR3aa: CASSRSMFGNTIYF

d_gene: NA
len: 12
j_gene: TRBJ2-3
abundance: NA
v_gene: TRBV28
CDR3nt: TGTGCCAGCAGTCAGGGGTTAGATACGCAGTATTTT
CDR3aa: CASSQGLDTQYF

d_gene: NA
len: 15
j_gene: TRBJ2-2
abundance: NA
v_gene: TRBV7-6
CDR3nt: TGTGCCAGCAGCTCCCTCCAGACCACGCCCGGGGAGCTGTTTTTT
CDR3aa: CASSSLQTTPGELFF

d_gene: NA
len: 18
j_gene: TRBJ2-2
abundance: NA
v_gene: TRBV7-9
CDR3nt: TGTGCCAGCAGCTATCCGCTTGGTTCCAGAACGAACACCGGGGAGCTGTTTTTT
CDR3aa: CASSYPLGSRTNTGELFF

d_gene: NA
len: 16
j_gene: TRBJ2-1
abundance: NA
v_gene: TRBV1
CDR3nt: TGCACCAGCAGCCAAGTTGGGACGGGAGAAAGTAATGAGCAGTTCTTC
CDR3aa: CTSSQVGTGESNEQFF

d_gene: NA
len: 14
j_gene: TRBJ2-1
abundance: NA
v_gene: TRBV27
CDR3nt: TGTGCCAGCTCAAGGGGAAGCTCCTACAATGAGCAGTTCTTC
CDR3aa: CASSRGSSYNEQFF

d_gene: NA
len: 14
j_gene: TRBJ2-3
abundance: NA
v_gene: TRBV7-6
CDR3nt: TGTGCCAGCAGCTTAGAGCCGATAACAGATACGCAGTATTTT
CDR3aa: CASSLEPITDTQYF

d_gene: NA
len: 16
j_gene: TRBJ2-1
abundance: NA
v_gene: TRBV11-2
CDR3nt: TGTGCCAGCAGCTTAGATTTGTCAGGTCGCTACAATGAGCAGTTCTTC
CDR3aa: CASSLDLSGRYNEQFF

d_gene: NA
len: 13
j_gene: TRBJ2-7
abundance: NA
v_gene: TRBV7-9
CDR3nt: TGTGCCAGCAGCTTAAACAGGGACCGCGAGCAGTACTTC
CDR3aa: CASSLNRDREQYF

d_gene: NA
len: 13
j_gene: TRBJ1-5
abundance: few
v_gene: TRBV19
CDR3nt: TGTGCCAGTAGTATTGACGGTAATCAGCCCCAGCATTTT
CDR3aa: CASSIDGNQPQHF

d_gene: TRBD1
len: 14
j_gene: TRBJ2-7
abundance: NA
v_gene: TRBV5-1
CDR3nt: TGCGCCAGCAGCTCCGGGACAGGGGACTACGAGCAGTACTTC
CDR3aa: CASSSGTGDYEQYF

d_gene: NA
len: 11
j_gene: TRBJ2-7
abundance: medium-sized
v_gene: TRBV5-5
CDR3nt: TGTGCCAGCAGCTTGGGACTGGGGCAGTACTTC
CDR3aa: CASSLGLGQYF

d_gene: NA
len: 15
j_gene: TRBJ2-1
abundance: NA
v_gene: TRBV11-2
CDR3nt: TGTGCCAGCAGCTCAGACGAGGGCCAGTACAATGAGCAGTTCTTC
CDR3aa: CASSSDEGQYNEQFF

d_gene: TRBD1
len: 13
j_gene: TRBJ2-7
abundance: once
v_gene: TRBV4-3
CDR3nt: TGCGCCAGCAGTCCAATCAGGGGGAACGAGCAGTACTTC
CDR3aa: CASSPIRGNEQYF

d_gene: NA
len: 13
j_gene: TRBJ2-4
abundance: NA
v_gene: TRBV6-5
CDR3nt: TGTGCCAGCAGTTACGGGGAGCAGAACATTCAGTACTTC
CDR3aa: CASSYGEQNIQYF

d_gene: NA
len: 15
j_gene: TRBJ1-5
abundance: NA
v_gene: TRBV4-1
CDR3nt: TGCGCCAGCAGCCAAGTGGCGAATAGCAATCAGCCCCAGCATTTT
CDR3aa: CASSQVANSNQPQHF

d_gene: NA
len: 15
j_gene: TRBJ2-7
abundance: NA
v_gene: TRBV5-6
CDR3nt: TGTGCCAGCAGCTTGGGAGGGGGAGTCTTCTACGAGCAGTACTTC
CDR3aa: CASSLGGGVFYEQYF

d_gene: NA
len: 14
j_gene: TRBJ2-7
abundance: NA
v_gene: TRBV9
CDR3nt: TGTGCCAGCAGCGTAGAGGGGGACACCTACGAGCAGTACTTC
CDR3aa: CASSVEGDTYEQYF

d_gene: NA
len: 12
j_gene: TRBJ2-5
abundance: few
v_gene: TRBV29-1
CDR3nt: TGCAGCGTGGACGACAGACAAGAGACCCAGTACTTC
CDR3aa: CSVDDRQETQYF

d_gene: NA
len: 13
j_gene: TRBJ1-5
abundance: NA
v_gene: TRBV5-1
CDR3nt: TGCGCCAGCAGCCTCTTGGGGAGTCAGCCCCAGCATTTT
CDR3aa: CASSLLGSQPQHF

d_gene: TRBD2
len: 16
j_gene: TRBJ2-7
abundance: NA
v_gene: TRBV11-1
CDR3nt: TGTGCCAGCAGCCGCGGGACTAGCGGAACCTCCTACGAGCAGTACTTC
CDR3aa: CASSRGTSGTSYEQYF

d_gene: NA
len: 15
j_gene: TRBJ1-3
abundance: NA
v_gene: TRBV27
CDR3nt: TGTGCCAGCAGTTTATCGGGGGGCCCTGGAAACACCATATATTTT
CDR3aa: CASSLSGGPGNTIYF

d_gene: NA
len: 16
j_gene: TRBJ2-7
abundance: NA
v_gene: TRBV7-2
CDR3nt: TGTGCCAGCAGCTTAGCGGGCGTATACAGGAGCTACGAGCAGTACTTC
CDR3aa: CASSLAGVYRSYEQYF

d_gene: NA
len: 15
j_gene: TRBJ2-6
abundance: NA
v_gene: TRBV7-2
CDR3nt: TGTGCCAGCAGCTCCCATAGGTCCGGGGCCAACGTCCTGACTTTC
CDR3aa: CASSSHRSGANVLTF

d_gene: NA
len: 14
j_gene: TRBJ1-1
abundance: NA
v_gene: TRBV25-1
CDR3nt: TGTGCCAGCAGTGAATATGGGGCGAACACTGAAGCTTTCTTT
CDR3aa: CASSEYGANTEAFF

d_gene: TRBD1
len: 14
j_gene: TRBJ1-1
abundance: NA
v_gene: TRBV2
CDR3nt: TGTGCCAGCAGTGGAGGGGGCAGGAACACTGAAGCTTTCTTT
CDR3aa: CASSGGGRNTEAFF

d_gene: NA
len: 14
j_gene: TRBJ2-3
abundance: NA
v_gene: TRBV28
CDR3nt: TGTGCCAGCAAGACAGCCTATAGCACAGATACGCAGTATTTT
CDR3aa: CASKTAYSTDTQYF

d_gene: TRBD1
len: 14
j_gene: TRBJ2-5
abundance: NA
v_gene: TRBV5-1
CDR3nt: TGCGCCAGCAGCTTGGGACAGGGCAAAGAGACCCAGTACTTC
CDR3aa: CASSLGQGKETQYF

d_gene: NA
len: 17
j_gene: TRBJ2-2
abundance: NA
v_gene: TRBV7-3
CDR3nt: TGTGCCAGCAGCTTAGGACCGGACGGCAGTCAAACCGGGGAGCTGTTTTTT
CDR3aa: CASSLGPDGSQTGELFF

d_gene: TRBD1
len: 17
j_gene: TRBJ2-1
abundance: NA
v_gene: TRBV29-1
CDR3nt: TGCAGCGTTGGGGACAGTTTGGATTTCGCGGTATACAATGAGCAGTTCTTC
CDR3aa: CSVGDSLDFAVYNEQFF

d_gene: NA
len: 11
j_gene: TRBJ1-2
abundance: once
v_gene: TRBV10-2
CDR3nt: TGCGCCAGTCTTCGGGGCGCGGGCTACACCTTC
CDR3aa: CASLRGAGYTF

d_gene: NA
len: 17
j_gene: TRBJ2-1
abundance: NA
v_gene: TRBV11-2
CDR3nt: TGTGCCAGCAGCTTGGGTAGGGTTGGGACTCTCGACAATGAGCAGTTCTTC
CDR3aa: CASSLGRVGTLDNEQFF

d_gene: NA
len: 15
j_gene: TRBJ1-4
abundance: NA
v_gene: TRBV5-1
CDR3nt: TGCGCCAGCAGCCCCGGGGCCGCAACTAATGAAAAACTGTTTTTT
CDR3aa: CASSPGAATNEKLFF

d_gene: NA
len: 13
j_gene: TRBJ2-1
abundance: NA
v_gene: TRBV11-3
CDR3nt: TGTGCCAGCAGCTTGGCAGTAGCGAATGAGCAGTTCTTC
CDR3aa: CASSLAVANEQFF

d_gene: NA
len: 15
j_gene: TRBJ2-3
abundance: once
v_gene: TRBV11-2
CDR3nt: TGTGCCAGCAGCCCATTGCTAGCAAGTGCAGATACGCAGTATTTT
CDR3aa: CASSPLLASADTQYF

d_gene: TRBD1
len: 17
j_gene: TRBJ1-5
abundance: NA
v_gene: TRBV19
CDR3nt: TGTGCCAGTAGTATAGTTTTACAGGGGATCGACAATCAGCCCCAGCATTTT
CDR3aa: CASSIVLQGIDNQPQHF